In its sample, the clone carrying this T cell receptor (beta chain) was seen many times. Its specificity is not known. TCRdb ran MiXCR on the 5' RACE reads and lists one entry per CDR3 protein. The sample yields roughly 200,000 distinct CDR3 sequences, under 10% seen once. The source of the sample is a study of identical twins. Study-level points and caveats: Excess sharing by twins proved weaker in beta out-of-frame sequences. Models came in too low on out-of-frame TCR alpha sharing in monozygotic twins. The abundant beta clonotypes from cord blood had fewer insertions, and memory repertoires had none of this.

Healthy Caucasian individuals made up all the donors. V lost 0 bases to trimming and J lost 2 bases, with 8 bases between them. The CDR3 loop spans 14 amino acids. The germline CDR1 and CDR2 sequences are SGHRS and YFSETQ. The same data also went into a second study, on yellow fever vaccine responses in identical twins.

This sequence joins TRBV5-1 and TRBJ1-1; D unclear. This receptor was identified in a woman under 30 in good health. Sequenced input: memory (CD45RO+) T cells sorted from blood. In DNA, the CDR3 is TGCGCCAGCAGCTTGGGGACGGGCAACACTGAAGCTTTCTTT. Translation gives CASSLGTGNTEAFF.